This passage covers 15 T cell receptor beta chains from one sample sequenced in a study of CD4 and CD8 cells across lung adenocarcinoma regions. TCRdb re-derived calls from the PCR reads in MiXCR, one entry per CDR3 protein. The profile shows roughly 10,000 distinct CDR3 sequences, around half of them singletons. Material: CD4+ T cells from the center of a lung tumor. The receptor set was obtained from a male donor with lung adenocarcinoma. The CD4 and CD8 labels of this study may be unreliable.

The rearrangement links TRBV10-3 to TRBJ2-4, with 8 bases fitting TRBD2. Per the germline V gene, CDR1 is ENHRY and CDR2 is SYGVKD. The V gene end was trimmed by 11 bases and the J gene end by 8 bases; junction bases not matched to a gene: 17. The CDR3 contains 15 residues. The CDR3 DNA reads as TGTGCCGGGGGGCTCGGGGGGGGGGACCAAGACATTCAGTACTTC. It is translated as CAGGLGGGDQDIQYF.

The V call is TRBV4-2, the J call TRBJ2-3; 12 positions agree with TRBD2. V was clipped by 0 bases and J by 4 bases; unmatched bases: 2. The CDR3 totals 16 residues. CDR1 is LGHNA and CDR2 is YNFKEQ in the germline V gene. The CDR3 loop reads CASSQDLAGGPDTQYF. The CDR3 DNA reads TGTGCCAGCAGCCAAGATCTAGCGGGAGGGCCAGATACGCAGTATTTT.

Many counts were recorded for this clonotype. This sequence joins TRBV4-3 and TRBJ2-3; possible D gene TRBD1, 5 bases. The V end was cut by 0 bases, the J end by 6 bases, with 10 bases between. The CDR3 has 14 amino acids. The germline gives CDR1 LGHNA, CDR2 YSLEER. CDR3 in DNA: TGCGCCAGCAGCCAAGATGTAGCAGGGGATACGCAGTATTTT. Its translation is CASSQDVAGDTQYF.

V usage is TRBV6-1 and J usage is TRBJ2-2; the D call may be TRBD1 or TRBD2 (5 bases each). Deletions cut 6 bases from V and 16 bases from J, with 21 bases between. The CDR3 extends over 13 amino acids. Germline CDR1 is MNHNS and CDR2 is SASEGT. DNA for the CDR3: TGTGCCAGCAGCCCCGAGGGTGCCGGGGCGCAGTTTTTT. This encodes CASSPEGAGAQFF.

This clonotype was detected many times. The genes are TRBV20-1 and TRBJ2-5; D tentatively fits TRBD1 or TRBD2 (5 bases each). Germline V CDR1 and CDR2: DFQATT, SNEGSKA (reference sequence). The ends were cut back, 4 bases at V and 0 bases at J, with 12 bases in the middle. CDR3 length: 14 amino acids. The CDR3 sequence: CSAIVWGYQETQYF. CDR3 nucleotide sequence: TGCAGTGCTATAGTCTGGGGGTACCAAGAGACCCAGTACTTC.

V is TRBV6-1 and J is TRBJ2-1; TRBD2 might be the D (6 bases). The V gene's germline CDR1 is MNHNS and CDR2 SASEGT. The V end was cut by 4 bases, the J end by 2 bases, with 12 bases between. The CDR3 is 15 residues long. The CDR3 is CASSVDGGAYNEQFF. The CDR3 nucleotides are TGTGCCAGCAGTGTGGACGGGGGAGCCTACAATGAGCAGTTCTTC.

This clonotype has only one observation. No DNA is shown, since the ends of the CDR3 on it are uncertain; the CDR3 is the one TCRdb lists. This chain connects TRBV11-3 to TRBJ2-5; the D call in the table, TRBD1, was not verified against the DNA. The CDR3 spans 15 amino acids, including both terminal residues. Per the germline V gene, CDR1 is SGHNT and CDR2 is YENEEA. CDR3 loop: CGAGFGGGAQDTQYF.

J is TRBJ2-1 and V is TRBV6-1; no clear D gene. The J call may be faulty, since TRBJ2-7 better matches the DNA end. The CDR3 is 12 residues long. Per the germline V gene, CDR1 is MNHNS and CDR2 is SASEGT. The CDR3 region has the DNA TGTGCCAGCAGTGACGGCCCAGCCGAGCAGTACTTC. Protein product: CASSDGPAEQYF.

This clonotype came up many times. The rearrangement links TRBV4-1 to TRBJ2-3, with D uncertain. Trimming pared 6 bases from V and 2 bases from J, leaving 24 bases between. Germline V gene lookup returns CDR1 MGHRA and CDR2 YSYEKL. This CDR3 contains 18 residues. The CDR3 protein is CASRQRGEAKRDTDTQYF. Here the CDR3 DNA reads TGCGCCAGCAGACAACGCGGCGAAGCCAAAAGGGACACAGATACGCAGTATTTT.

The chain uses TRBV6-1 and TRBJ2-1; either TRBD1 or TRBD2 may fit D (7 bases each). The DNA end lines up better with TRBJ2-5; the J call may be wrong. Germline loops: CDR1 MNHNS, CDR2 SASEGT. The CDR3 is 13 amino acids. The CDR3 sequence is CASKSGRGGTQYF. CDR3 sequence (DNA): TGTGCCAGCAAGTCCGGCAGGGGGGGGACCCAGTACTTC.

The genes are TRBV6-5 and TRBJ2-1; D possibly corresponds to TRBD2 (6 bases). CDR3 length: 19 amino acids. Germline V gene lookup returns CDR1 MNHEY and CDR2 SVGAGI. The V end lost 0 bases, the J end lost 0 bases, and 18 bases lay between the germline ends. This chain's CDR3 is CASSYSIWRVANSYNEQFF. For the CDR3, the DNA is TGTGCCAGCAGTTACTCGATATGGAGGGTAGCGAACTCCTACAATGAGCAGTTCTTC.

In its sample, this clonotype ranks as medium-sized. The chain joins TRBV27 to TRBJ2-7; 11 nucleotides agree with TRBD1. Per the germline V gene, CDR1 is MNHEY and CDR2 is SMNVEV (reference sequence). The CDR3 covers 16 residues. Trimming at V came to 2 bases and at J to 3 bases, leaving 6 bases not matched to a gene. CDR3 in amino acids: CASSLAPGQGGYEQYF. The CDR3 bases are TGTGCCAGCAGTTTAGCACCGGGACAGGGGGGCTACGAGCAGTACTTC.

The J gene is TRBJ2-5, the V gene TRBV5-1; no definite D call. The CDR3 consists of 14 residues. Germline CDR1 is SGHRS and CDR2 is YFSETQ. V lost 1 base and J 2 bases, leaving 9 bases between the germline ends. This chain's CDR3 is CASSLMDGQETQYF. CDR3 in DNA: TGCGCCAGCAGCTTGATGGACGGACAAGAGACCCAGTACTTC.

The table lists this clonotype with a few counts. The J gene is TRBJ1-3, the V gene TRBV7-2, with D hard to call. The CDR3 consists of 15 residues. Deletions cut 5 bases from V and 2 bases from J, with 13 bases between. CDR1 is SGHTA and CDR2 is FQGNSA in the germline V gene. The CDR3 sequence is CASSRQTGTGNTIYF. CDR3 DNA: TGTGCCAGCAGCCGACAAACTGGGACTGGAAACACCATATATTTT.

The rearrangement links TRBV6-2 or TRBV6-3 to TRBJ1-2, with 7 bases aligning to TRBD1. V lost 9 bases and J lost 8; bases outside the gene matches: 6. The CDR3 spans 11 residues. Germline values: CDR1 MNHEY, CDR2 SVGEGT. The CDR3 spells CASTGARGYTF. In nucleotides, the CDR3 is TGTGCCAGTACAGGGGCGCGGGGCTACACCTTC.